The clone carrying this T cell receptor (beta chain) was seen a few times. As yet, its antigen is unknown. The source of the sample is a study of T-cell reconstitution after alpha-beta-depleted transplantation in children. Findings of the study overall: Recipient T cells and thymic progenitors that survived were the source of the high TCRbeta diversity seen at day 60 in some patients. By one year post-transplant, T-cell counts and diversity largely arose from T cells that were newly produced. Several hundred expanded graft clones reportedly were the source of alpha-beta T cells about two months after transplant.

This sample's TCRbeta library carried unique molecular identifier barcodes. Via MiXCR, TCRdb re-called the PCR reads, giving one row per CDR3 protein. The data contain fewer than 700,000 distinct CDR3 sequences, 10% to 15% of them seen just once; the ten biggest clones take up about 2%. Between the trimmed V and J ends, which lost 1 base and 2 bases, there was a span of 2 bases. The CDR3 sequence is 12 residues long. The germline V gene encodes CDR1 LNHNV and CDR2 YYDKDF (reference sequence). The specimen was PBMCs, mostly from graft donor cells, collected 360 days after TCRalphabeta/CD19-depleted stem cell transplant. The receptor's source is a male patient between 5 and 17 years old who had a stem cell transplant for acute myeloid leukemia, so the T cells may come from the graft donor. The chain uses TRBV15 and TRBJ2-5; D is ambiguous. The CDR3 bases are TGTGCCACCAGCAGAGCTCAAGAGACCCAGTACTTC. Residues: CATSRAQETQYF.